The rows below give T cell receptor beta chains drawn from one sample of a study of shared clonotypes between healthy human individuals. Clones were sequenced by immunoSEQ multiplex PCR, and TCRdb holds only the in-frame ones, with some missing. The data show some 2,500,000 clones, roughly 93% seen once. What was sequenced was naive CD4+ T cells from PBMCs. These receptors all come from a man aged 18 to 30 in good health. Some clones in this sample may be carry-over from other donors' samples. Both conserved end residues are trimmed from each CDR3. The order of the fields is clone size, CDR3 length, V gene, CDR3 protein. Some rows have no size entry. The others give once, few or many, or a class for an expanded clone.

>few|10|TRBV5-4
ASSTITDTQY
>once|14|TRBV15
ATSRARLAGGETQY
>NA|14|TRBV28
ASRPPRDSVTYGYT
>NA|13|TRBV11-2
ASSLRGKGQETQY
>NA|11|TRBV30
ACSGDSNQPQH
>NA|15|TRBV2
ASSEGLAGVVSYEQY
>NA|12|TRBV7-9
ASSLGDSHYEQY
>NA|15|TRBV7-8
ATRAGRGFTTNEKLF
>NA|12|TRBV28
ASKVYAVGQPQH
>NA|12|TRBV5-1
ASSEGQGSYGYT
>NA|12|TRBV7-2
ASSLARAFGGYT
>NA|10|TRBV30
AWSVGGNEAF
>few|12|TRBV7-3
ASSRDRNTGELF
>NA|14|TRBV19
ASSDYLGLGNTEAF
>NA|7|TRBV20-1
SANPLQF
>NA|12|TRBV6-4
ASSVGPIGYGYT
>NA|13|TRBV28
ASSFGGGTSYGYT
>once|14|TRBV11-2
ASSLASAESSYEQY
>NA|14|TRBV4-1
ASSQDQGARGEKLF
>once|15|TRBV4-2
ASSLTPGLAGGNEQF
>NA|13|TRBV28
ASTREDRDTGELF
>NA|13|TRBV18
ASSPSSGSRESKY
>NA|12|TRBV9
ASSVAQWARGYT
>NA|14|TRBV4-3
ASSPEGGPGANVLT
>NA|9|TRBV6-6
ASSANQPQH
>NA|13|TRBV9
ASSAAGTRYDEQF
>NA|10|TRBV18
ASSPGEETQY
>NA|12|TRBV7-8
ASSLAGNTGELF
>NA|14|TRBV7-6
ASSATGLAGVGEQF
>NA|10|TRBV6-6
ASKQGGQPQH
>once|13|TRBV11-2
ASSPAGTSNYEQY
>once|11|TRBV27
ASSPRQITEAF
>NA|14|TRBV7-8
ASSSLRDTKYNEQF
>NA|12|TRBV5-5
ASSSPGSADTQY
>once|13|TRBV6-9
ASSYSTGQGREQY
>NA|14|TRBV5-6
ASSLRAGGPYNEQF
>NA|13|TRBV7-2
ASSPPGGQGLELF
>NA|13|TRBV7-9
ASSVTRDGNSPLH
>NA|13|TRBV7-3
ASSLDPGFFNEQF
>NA|11|TRBV28
ASEAGGTDTQY
>NA|13|TRBV27
ASSTTGTRVGAQY
>NA|12|TRBV5-6
ASSARGSPYEQY
>NA|12|TRBV28
ASSSTGGTYGYT
>NA|14|TRBV7-8
ASSPTLAGSSYEQY
>NA|13|TRBV7-2
ASSFTGGIPYEQY
>NA|12|TRBV29-1
SVERILMNTEAF
>NA|9|TRBV6-6
ASSQGQPQH
>NA|14|TRBV19
ASSGSKESRANEQY
>NA|13|TRBV7-2
ASSSGQGASYEQY
>NA|13|TRBV5-4
ASSHSGGMNTEAF
>NA|12|TRBV6-1
ASSIGQGPYEQY